This T cell receptor (beta chain) is from a study of T cell clonality in common variable immunodeficiency. This clone was seen ten or more times. What it binds is unknown. The read terminates 3 residues before the CDR3 end, so the remaining end is supplied by the germline J gene. The CDR3 consists of 15 residues. J was trimmed by 7 bases and V by 0 bases; bases with no gene match: 9. The germline V gene has CDR1 DFQATT and CDR2 SNEGSKA (reference sequence). Study outcomes and limitations: Compared with controls, CVID subjects had fewer shared TCRbeta clones.

Produced via immunoSEQ multiplex PCR; TCRdb's table is partial and in-frame only. The sample contains over 45,000 clones, none of them singletons. The sequence was collected from a person aged 18 to 75 in good health. What was sequenced was peripheral blood mononuclear cells. This chain uses TRBV20-1 with TRBJ2-1, with 7 bases identical to TRBD2. The CDR3 loop reads CSARDIAGGNNEQFF. Partial CDR3 DNA: TGCAGTGCTAGAGATATCGCCGGGGGGAATAATGAG.